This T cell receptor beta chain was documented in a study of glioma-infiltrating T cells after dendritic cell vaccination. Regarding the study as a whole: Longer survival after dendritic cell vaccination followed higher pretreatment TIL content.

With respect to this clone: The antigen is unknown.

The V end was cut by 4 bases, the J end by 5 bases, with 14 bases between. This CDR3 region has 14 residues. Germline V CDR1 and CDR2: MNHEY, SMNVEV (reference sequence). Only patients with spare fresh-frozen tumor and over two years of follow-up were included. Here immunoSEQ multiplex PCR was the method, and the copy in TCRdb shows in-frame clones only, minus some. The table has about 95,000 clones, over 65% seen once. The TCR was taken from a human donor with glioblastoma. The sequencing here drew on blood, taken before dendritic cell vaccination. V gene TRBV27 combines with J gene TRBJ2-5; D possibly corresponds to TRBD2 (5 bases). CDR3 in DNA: TGTGCCAGCAGTTCCGTCGGGATAGGGGAGACCCAGTACTTC. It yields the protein CASSSVGIGETQYF.